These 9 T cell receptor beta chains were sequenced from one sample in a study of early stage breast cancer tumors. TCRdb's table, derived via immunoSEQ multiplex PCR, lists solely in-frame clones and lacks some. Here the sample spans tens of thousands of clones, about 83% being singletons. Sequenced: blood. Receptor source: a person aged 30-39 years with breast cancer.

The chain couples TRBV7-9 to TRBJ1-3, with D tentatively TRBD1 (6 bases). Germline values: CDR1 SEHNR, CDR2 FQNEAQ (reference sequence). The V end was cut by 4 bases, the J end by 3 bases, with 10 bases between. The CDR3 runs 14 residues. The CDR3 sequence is CASSSQGNGNTIYF. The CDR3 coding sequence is TGTGCCAGCAGCTCACAGGGAAATGGAAACACCATATATTTT.

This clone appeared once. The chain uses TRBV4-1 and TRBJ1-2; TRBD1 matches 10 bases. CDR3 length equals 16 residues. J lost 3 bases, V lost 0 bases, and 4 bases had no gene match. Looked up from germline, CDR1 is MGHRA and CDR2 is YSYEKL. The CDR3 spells CASSQDLDRGDYGYTF. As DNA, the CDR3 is TGCGCCAGCAGCCAAGATCTGGACAGGGGGGACTATGGCTACACCTTC.

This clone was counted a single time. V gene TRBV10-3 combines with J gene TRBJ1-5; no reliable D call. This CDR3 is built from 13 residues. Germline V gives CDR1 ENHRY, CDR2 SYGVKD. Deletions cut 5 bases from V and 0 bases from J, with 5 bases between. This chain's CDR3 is CAISPDSNQPQHF. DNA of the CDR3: TGTGCCATCAGTCCGGATAGCAATCAGCCCCAGCATTTT.

CDR3 nucleotide sequence: TGTGCCAGCAGCACCAGACAGGGGGCGGTCGAGGAAGCTTTCTTT. Its translation is CASSTRQGAVEEAFF. This rearrangement joins TRBV7-9 to TRBJ1-1; TRBD1 agrees at 10 bases. Germline V CDR1 and CDR2: SEHNR, FQNEAQ (reference sequence). This CDR3 has 15 amino acids. V shed 5 bases and J 8 bases; nucleotides not matched to a gene: 11.

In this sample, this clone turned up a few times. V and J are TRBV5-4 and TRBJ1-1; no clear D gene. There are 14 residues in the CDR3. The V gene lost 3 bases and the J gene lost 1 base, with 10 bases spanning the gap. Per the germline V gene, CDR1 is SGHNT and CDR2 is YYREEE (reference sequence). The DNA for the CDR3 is TGTGCCAGCAGCTCTCCGAGACAGAACACTGAAGCTTTCTTT. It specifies CASSSPRQNTEAFF.

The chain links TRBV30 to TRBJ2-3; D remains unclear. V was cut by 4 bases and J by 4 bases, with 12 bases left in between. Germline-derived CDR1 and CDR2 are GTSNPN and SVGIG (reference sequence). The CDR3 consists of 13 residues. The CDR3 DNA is TGTGCCTGGACCCTGGGTGGGCCAGATACGCAGTATTTT. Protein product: CAWTLGGPDTQYF.

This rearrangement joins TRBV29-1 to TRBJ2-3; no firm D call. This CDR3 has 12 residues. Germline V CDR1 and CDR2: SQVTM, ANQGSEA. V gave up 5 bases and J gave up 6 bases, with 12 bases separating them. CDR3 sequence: CSVLPRTDTQYF. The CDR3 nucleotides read TGCAGCGTTCTTCCCAGAACGGATACGCAGTATTTT.

CDR3 in DNA: TGTGCCAGCAGTTACACCCCCTTGGACAGCGGGGAAAAACTGTTTTTT. It yields the protein CASSYTPLDSGEKLFF. The rearrangement joins TRBV6-5 to TRBJ1-4; D perhaps matches TRBD1 (6 bases). This CDR3 has 16 residues. Trimming shortened V by 2 bases and J by 8 bases, and 18 bases separated the two germline ends. Germline CDR1 reads MNHEY; CDR2 reads SVGAGI.

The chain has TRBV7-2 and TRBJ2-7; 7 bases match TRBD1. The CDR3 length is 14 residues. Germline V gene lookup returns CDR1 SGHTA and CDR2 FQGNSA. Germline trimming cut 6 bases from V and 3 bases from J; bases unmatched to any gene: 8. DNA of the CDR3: TGTGCCAGCAGTCTGACAGGGAAGGGCTACGAGCAGTACTTC. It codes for CASSLTGKGYEQYF.